This is a list of T cell receptor beta chains from one sample in a study of cytotoxic CD8 clonotypes in ibrutinib-treated CLL. This table comes from immunoSEQ multiplex PCR, and its TCRdb copy is limited to in-frame clones, with some not included. The sample lists roughly 180,000 clones; 70% to 85% were seen once. The sequences come from PBMCs, collected after 24 months of ibrutinib treatment. The receptors originated from a human donor with chronic lymphocytic leukemia. CDR3s include the opening cysteine and the closing phenylalanine or tryptophan. D genes are given only for firm matches. Size is omitted from some rows. Given values are once, few, many or a class for expanded clones.

CDR3 DNA,CDR3 protein,clone size,D gene,V gene,CDR3 length,J gene
TGTGCCAGCAGTTTACAGGTGGGAGGGAACACTGAAGCTTTCTTT,CASSLQVGGNTEAFF,once,NA,TRBV28,15,TRBJ1-1
TGTGCCAGCAGTGGGGTCAGGGGATCTAACTATGGCTACACCTTC,CASSGVRGSNYGYTF,NA,NA,TRBV2,15,TRBJ1-2
TGTGCCAGCAGTGACAGGGGGGAGCAGTACTTC,CASSDRGEQYF,medium-sized,TRBD1,TRBV25-1,11,TRBJ2-7
TGTGCCAGCGTTGAACAGGGTTACGAGCAGTACTTC,CASVEQGYEQYF,once,NA,TRBV28,12,TRBJ2-7
TGTGCCAGCTCACCTCGCTCGGCCAAGGGCACAGATACGCAGTATTTT,CASSPRSAKGTDTQYF,few,NA,TRBV18,16,TRBJ2-3
TGTGCCAGCAGTCCCCTCAGAGCGGAATACCAAGAGACCCAGTACTTC,CASSPLRAEYQETQYF,NA,NA,TRBV28,16,TRBJ2-5
TGTGCCAGCAGCCTTAGAAGCAGTGAGCAGTTCTTC,CASSLRSSEQFF,NA,NA,TRBV7-8,12,TRBJ2-1
TGTGCCAGCAGTTACCAAGTGGCAGGGGAAAATGAAAAACTGTTTTTT,CASSYQVAGENEKLFF,NA,NA,TRBV6-5,16,TRBJ1-4
TGTGCCAGCAGCTTGATTACGGCCGGGGAGCTGTTTTTT,CASSLITAGELFF,NA,NA,TRBV5-5,13,TRBJ2-2
TGTGCCAGCAGCTCAAGGACAGGGGTGGACTACGAGCAGTACTTC,CASSSRTGVDYEQYF,NA,TRBD1,TRBV7-2,15,TRBJ2-7
TGTGCCAGCAGCTTAGGGACAGGGGTGAATGAGCAGTTCTTC,CASSLGTGVNEQFF,once,TRBD1,TRBV7-3,14,TRBJ2-1
TGTGCCAGCAGCAACCAGGGGGCAGCCAAAAACATTCAGTACTTC,CASSNQGAAKNIQYF,NA,TRBD1,TRBV9,15,TRBJ2-4
TGTGCCAGCAGCGCCGTGGCGAAAGAGACCCAGTACTTC,CASSAVAKETQYF,NA,NA,TRBV5-5,13,TRBJ2-5
TGCAGCGTTGAAAGGCCCCCGAACACTGAAGCTTTCTTT,CSVERPPNTEAFF,NA,NA,TRBV29-1,13,TRBJ1-1
TGTGCCAGTAGTATCCTTACAGGGGTGGCTGAAGCTTTCTTT,CASSILTGVAEAFF,NA,TRBD1,TRBV19,14,TRBJ1-1
TGTGCCAGCAGCTTGGTTTCCCAGAGGGCAGATACGCAGTATTTT,CASSLVSQRADTQYF,NA,NA,TRBV5-8,15,TRBJ2-3
TGTGCCAGTAGTATGACAGGCACAGATACGCAGTATTTT,CASSMTGTDTQYF,NA,NA,TRBV19,13,TRBJ2-3
TGTGCCAGCAGCTTCGGACAGAGCAGCACAGATACGCAGTATTTT,CASSFGQSSTDTQYF,NA,NA,TRBV5-8,15,TRBJ2-3
TGTGCCAGCACCCGATCGCCCGGGTACGCCACTGAAGCTTTCTTT,CASTRSPGYATEAFF,once,NA,TRBV6-4,15,TRBJ1-1
TGTGCCAGCAGTCATCCGGGACAGCGCGGGGAGCTGTTTTTT,CASSHPGQRGELFF,NA,TRBD1,TRBV2,14,TRBJ2-2
TGTGCCAGCAGTGAGGGGAGACTCTATGGCTACACCTTC,CASSEGRLYGYTF,NA,NA,TRBV27,13,TRBJ1-2
TGTGCCAGCAGCCAAGGGGGGATTCCGGGGCGCAATGAGCAGTTCTTC,CASSQGGIPGRNEQFF,NA,NA,TRBV4-2,16,TRBJ2-1
TGTGCCAGCAGCTTGGTTTTAGGCCGGACGGACGAGCAGTACTTC,CASSLVLGRTDEQYF,NA,NA,TRBV5-5,15,TRBJ2-7
TGTGCCACCAGCTGGCAATCCGTGGACAATGAGCAGTTCTTC,CATSWQSVDNEQFF,NA,NA,TRBV15,14,TRBJ2-1
TGTGCCAGCAGTTACAATCGGGGGCATTCTGGAAACACCATATATTTT,CASSYNRGHSGNTIYF,NA,NA,TRBV6-5,16,TRBJ1-3
TGTGCCAGTAGTAAGACAGGGGGGGCTGAAGCTTTCTTT,CASSKTGGAEAFF,NA,TRBD1,TRBV19,13,TRBJ1-1
TGTGCCAGCAGCTTAGCGGGAAGAGACTACGAGCAGTACTTC,CASSLAGRDYEQYF,NA,NA,TRBV7-2,14,TRBJ2-7
TGCGCCAGCAGCTTGGACAGGGCCGACACTGAAGCTTTCTTT,CASSLDRADTEAFF,NA,NA,TRBV5-1,14,TRBJ1-1
TGCGCCAGCAGCTTGGAGGGATCGATTTCACCCCTCCACTTT,CASSLEGSISPLHF,NA,NA,TRBV5-1,14,TRBJ1-6
TGTGCCAGTAGTATAGATCTGGACAGTGAAGCTTTCTTT,CASSIDLDSEAFF,few,NA,TRBV19,13,TRBJ1-1
TGCGCCAGCAGCTTGGCGGTCGGGAGCATATCCTACAATGAGCAGTTCTTC,CASSLAVGSISYNEQFF,NA,NA,TRBV5-1,17,TRBJ2-1
TGTGCCTGGAGTCCTCGGTACACTGAAGCTTTCTTT,CAWSPRYTEAFF,NA,NA,TRBV30,12,TRBJ1-1
TGCGCCAGCAGTCACACGGACAGGGTTATGGCCTATAATTCACCCCTCCACTTT,CASSHTDRVMAYNSPLHF,NA,TRBD1,TRBV23-1,18,TRBJ1-6
TGTGCCAGCAGTTACGCGGGGTTCAATGGCTACACCTTC,CASSYAGFNGYTF,NA,NA,TRBV6-6,13,TRBJ1-2
TGTGCCACCAGTCCCAGTAACACTGAAGCTTTCTTT,CATSPSNTEAFF,NA,NA,TRBV15,12,TRBJ1-1
TGTGCCAGCAGTTATCAGGACAGGGTCTTTTTTTTGGGCTACACCTTC,CASSYQDRVFFLGYTF,NA,TRBD1,TRBV6-5,16,TRBJ1-2
TGCGCCAGCAGCCTAAATACAGTTAGGGGGACTGAAGCTTTCTTT,CASSLNTVRGTEAFF,NA,NA,TRBV5-1,15,TRBJ1-1
TGTGCCAGCAGCCCCCGACAGGGGGATCGCTATGGCTACACCTTC,CASSPRQGDRYGYTF,few,TRBD1,TRBV7-3,15,TRBJ1-2
TGTGCCAGCAGCTCCCGGAGGACAGGGAAGTACGAGCAGTACTTC,CASSSRRTGKYEQYF,NA,NA,TRBV21-1,15,TRBJ2-7
TGTGCCTGGAGTGTAGGACAGGGGATTTCACCCCTCCACTTT,CAWSVGQGISPLHF,once,TRBD1,TRBV30,14,TRBJ1-6
TGTGCCTGGAGTGTAAAGTACAGGGGCAAGCATAACGATCAGCCCCAGCATTTT,CAWSVKYRGKHNDQPQHF,NA,TRBD1,TRBV30,18,TRBJ1-5
TGTGCCAGTAGTAGGGACAGGGGCGAGACCCAGTACTTC,CASSRDRGETQYF,once,TRBD1,TRBV19,13,TRBJ2-5
TGTGCCAGCAGTTTAAGTGGGATGGGCACCGGGGAGCTGTTTTTT,CASSLSGMGTGELFF,NA,NA,TRBV28,15,TRBJ2-2
TGTGCCAGCAGCGTAGCGCCTAGCGGGAGGGGAGAGCAGTACTTC,CASSVAPSGRGEQYF,NA,TRBD2,TRBV9,15,TRBJ2-7
TGTGCCACCACCTACTACCCGGGACAGGGGGTTTACGAGCAGTACTTC,CATTYYPGQGVYEQYF,NA,TRBD1,TRBV28,16,TRBJ2-7
TGTGCCAGCAGTTACACACAGGGACGGGGCTACACCTTC,CASSYTQGRGYTF,NA,NA,TRBV5-8,13,TRBJ1-2
TGTGCCAGCAGCTTAATGGGGGCCCTAAATAATTCACCCCTCCACTTT,CASSLMGALNNSPLHF,few,NA,TRBV7-3,16,TRBJ1-6
TGTGCCAGCAGCTTGAAAAGAGTATTAATCAATGAGCAGTTCTTC,CASSLKRVLINEQFF,once,NA,TRBV5-6,15,TRBJ2-1
TGTGCCAGCAAAAAGGGACCGTCCGAGCAGTACTTC,CASKKGPSEQYF,NA,NA,TRBV6-5,12,TRBJ2-7
TGCAGCGTTTCTAGGGGGCGGATCGGGGAGCTGTTTTTT,CSVSRGRIGELFF,NA,TRBD1,TRBV29-1,13,TRBJ2-2
TGTGCCAGCAGCTTAGCAGGCTTCGGGGAGGGAGGTGATACGCAGTATTTT,CASSLAGFGEGGDTQYF,once,TRBD2,TRBV7-2,17,TRBJ2-3
TGCAGCGGACGGACTAGCGGGGAGACCCAGTACTTC,CSGRTSGETQYF,NA,TRBD2,TRBV29-1,12,TRBJ2-5
TGTGCCAGCAGCCTAGGAGGGGGGAATCAGCCCCAGCATTTT,CASSLGGGNQPQHF,NA,NA,TRBV6-4,14,TRBJ1-5
TGTGCCAGCAGTCCGGGGCTTAGCTACGAGCAGTACTTC,CASSPGLSYEQYF,NA,NA,TRBV28,13,TRBJ2-7